This T cell receptor beta chain originates from a study of CD8 T cells in Susac syndrome. Peripheral blood CD8+ and CD4+ T cells were profiled by TCR beta sequencing. The multiple sclerosis control group consisted of treatment-naive patients whose relapsing-remitting disease, which was either stable or active, fulfilled revised McDonald criteria. TEMRA cells were enriched by FACS, and CD4+ and CD8+ T cells were negatively isolated. RNA amounts of about 0.5 to 1 ug underwent reverse transcription with random hexamers. Across 54 Vbeta and 13 Jbeta, immunoSEQ multiplex PCR amplified TCR beta CDR3. TCRdb itself ran the immunoSEQ multiplex PCR reads through MiXCR, one entry per CDR3 protein. This sample carries some 150,000 distinct CDR3 sequences, about 95% of them seen once, and the ten largest clones take 0.15%. The CDR3 length is 16 residues. Per germline, CDR1 LGHNT and CDR2 FRNRAP. Trimming cost V 2 bases and J 7 bases; bases outside gene matches: 11.

This TCR came from a human donor with multiple sclerosis. Sequencing was done on a sample of CD8+ T cells from PBMCs. This chain joins TRBV12-5 and TRBJ1-5, with TRBD1 identical over 7 bases. The CDR3 sequence: CASGLNLDRERQPQHF. CDR3 DNA sequence: TGTGCTAGTGGTTTGAATCTCGACAGGGAGAGGCAGCCCCAGCATTTT.